The 16 T cell receptor beta chains reported below all come from one sample, sequenced in a study of shared clonotypes between healthy human individuals. Data came from immunoSEQ multiplex PCR; TCRdb stores just in-frame clones and leaves some out. The repertoire holds 2 million to 2.5 million clones, approximately 95% seen once, with about 0.41% in the top ten. Sequencing was carried out using naive CD4+ T cells from PBMCs. Subset here: CD45RA+ positively selected. These receptors were taken from a man aged 18-30 years in good health. Some clones in this sample may be carry-over from other donors' samples.

The J gene is TRBJ1-3, the V gene TRBV5-1; D is unresolved. The germline V gene has CDR1 SGHRS and CDR2 YFSETQ. V dropped 2 bases and J dropped 0 bases, with 12 bases sitting between them. The length of the CDR3 is 16 residues. The CDR3 DNA follows: TGCGCCAGCAGCTTAATGGACGGAACCTCTGGAAACACCATATATTTT. Translation gives CASSLMDGTSGNTIYF.

The gene calls are TRBV28 and TRBJ2-3; 11 bases fit TRBD1. The trim removed 2 bases at V and 4 bases at J, leaving 2 bases unmatched. Germline V lookup: CDR1 MDHEN, CDR2 SYDVKM. There are 15 residues in the CDR3. The CDR3, as DNA: TGTGCCAGCAGTTTACCGGGACAGGGGGCAGATACGCAGTATTTT. This sequence encodes CASSLPGQGADTQYF.

The rearrangement uses TRBV6-4 and TRBJ2-3; D ambiguous. The CDR3 sequence is 15 residues long. Germline V gene lookup returns CDR1 MRHNA and CDR2 SNTAGT. The ends were cut back, 5 bases at V and 2 bases at J, with 14 bases in the middle. This chain's CDR3 is CASSLRLWNTDTQYF. CDR3 nucleotide sequence: TGTGCCAGCAGTTTGCGCCTCTGGAACACAGATACGCAGTATTTT.

J is TRBJ1-2 and V is TRBV5-4; possibly TRBD1 for D (5 bases). Trimming left V 0 bases short and J 0 bases short, with 6 bases between. Germline-derived CDR1 and CDR2 are SGHNT and YYREEE (reference sequence). This CDR3 contains 14 residues. The CDR3 DNA follows: TGTGCCAGCAGCTTGGAGGGGACTAACTATGGCTACACCTTC. Translating gives CASSLEGTNYGYTF. The full variable domain, with the rest looked up from reference TRBV5-4 and TRBJ1-2, is ETGVTQSPTHLIKTRGQQVTLRCSSQSGHNTVSWYQQALGQGPQFIFQYYREEENGRGNFPPRFSGLQFPNYSSELNVNALELDDSALYLCASSLEGTNYGYTFGSGTRLTVV.

The chain combines TRBV5-1 with TRBJ2-7; 12 bases line up with TRBD2. V gave up 4 bases and J gave up 5 bases; unmatched junction bases: 10. Germline assignment: CDR1 SGHRS and CDR2 YFSETQ. CDR3 length: 16 residues. CDR3 sequence (DNA): TGCGCCAGCAGCATCCCGACTAGCGGGAGTGGTGACGAGCAGTACTTC. This encodes CASSIPTSGSGDEQYF. The full variable domain, with the rest looked up from reference TRBV5-1 and TRBJ2-7, is KAGVTQTPRYLIKTRGQQVTLSCSPISGHRSVSWYQQTPGQGLQFLFEYFSETQRNKGNFPGRFSGRQFSNSRSEMNVSTLELGDSALYLCASSIPTSGSGDEQYFGPGTRLTVT.

This clone was seen only once. The chain employs TRBV15 and TRBJ2-3, with no clear D. CDR1 LNHNV and CDR2 YYDKDF come from the germline V gene (reference sequence). The CDR3 is made up of 15 amino acids. The V end was cut by 0 bases, the J end by 4 bases, with 11 bases between. CDR3 region: CATSRDALLPDTQYF. The CDR3 region has the DNA TGTGCCACCAGCAGAGATGCCCTGCTCCCAGATACGCAGTATTTT.

The chain links TRBV9 to TRBJ2-1, with D hard to call. Trimming pared 4 bases from V and 4 bases from J, leaving 9 bases between. Germline lookup yields CDR1 SGDLS and CDR2 YYNGEE. CDR3 length: 13 residues. The CDR3 sequence is CASSKQTYNEQFF. CDR3 DNA sequence: TGTGCCAGCAGCAAACAGACTTACAATGAGCAGTTCTTC.

This chain links TRBV6-5 with TRBJ2-7, with D maybe TRBD1 (5 bases). Deletions cut 10 bases from V and 6 bases from J, with 16 bases between. Germline CDR1 MNHEY, CDR2 SVGAGI. The length of the CDR3 is 12 residues. Here the CDR3 DNA reads TGTGCCACCTCAGGGTCTCCCACCGAGCAGTACTTC. Translation gives CATSGSPTEQYF.

The V and J genes are TRBV7-8 and TRBJ2-1; the match to TRBD2 covers 7 bases. Germline assignment: CDR1 SGHVS and CDR2 FQNEAQ. Germline trimming cut 3 bases from V and 7 bases from J; bases unmatched to any gene: 6. This CDR3 spans 14 amino acids. The CDR3 sequence: CASSFTWEGNEQFF. In nucleotides, the CDR3 is TGTGCCAGCAGCTTCACCTGGGAGGGGAATGAGCAGTTCTTC.

This clone has just a few counts. The rearrangement joins TRBV6-5 to TRBJ1-4; D ambiguous. The CDR3 has 14 residues. The germline V gene has CDR1 MNHEY and CDR2 SVGAGI. The V end was cut by 4 bases, the J end by 8 bases, with 14 bases between. This CDR3 reads CASSSTRTGEKLFF. For the CDR3, the DNA is TGTGCCAGCAGTTCGACCAGAACGGGAGAAAAACTGTTTTTT.

The rearrangement uses TRBV28 and TRBJ2-5; unclear D gene. V was cut by 2 bases and J by 1 base, with 8 bases left in between. CDR1 is MDHEN and CDR2 is SYDVKM in the germline V gene. The CDR3 length is 14 residues. CDR3 DNA sequence: TGTGCCAGCAGTTTAGGGCACTCCCAAGAGACCCAGTACTTC. Translation gives CASSLGHSQETQYF.

The gene calls are TRBV28 and TRBJ2-5, with 13 bases lining up with TRBD2. The V segment lost 5 bases and the J segment 5 bases; nucleotides outside the gene matches: 17. Germline V gives CDR1 MDHEN, CDR2 SYDVKM. The length of the CDR3 is 19 residues. The CDR3 DNA reads as TGTGCCAGCAGTGGGGCGCGAAGACTAGCGGGAGGATTCGGCGAGACCCAGTACTTC. This encodes CASSGARRLAGGFGETQYF.

V usage is TRBV11-2 and J usage is TRBJ2-2; TRBD1 might be the D (6 bases). CDR1 is SGHAT, CDR2 FQNNGV, per germline. V shed 3 bases and J shed 6 bases, with 11 bases lying between them. This CDR3 has 14 residues. DNA for the CDR3: TGTGCCAGCAGCTTTCGCCGACAGGCCGGGGAGCTGTTTTTT. This sequence encodes CASSFRRQAGELFF. Full variable domain (outside the CDR3, taken from reference TRBV11-2 and TRBJ2-2): EAGVAQSPRYKIIEKRQSVAFWCNPISGHATLYWYQQILGQGPKLLIQFQNNGVVDDSQLPKDRFSAERLKGVDSTLKIQPAKLEDSAVYLCASSFRRQAGELFFGEGSRLTVL.

In the case of this clone: This CDR3 is also generated by other DNA sequences in the sample. The rearrangement links TRBV5-1 to TRBJ1-5; 7 bases agree with TRBD1. The CDR3 spans 14 residues. Trimming removed 0 bases from V and 4 bases from J; junction bases left unmatched: 1. Germline V gives CDR1 SGHRS, CDR2 YFSETQ. The CDR3 sequence is CASSLGTGNQPQHF. The CDR3, as DNA: TGCGCCAGCAGCTTGGGGACAGGAAATCAGCCCCAGCATTTT.

The chain carries TRBV27 and TRBJ2-7; D is possibly TRBD2 (7 bases). This CDR3 region has 12 residues. The V end was cut by 5 bases, the J end by 11 bases, with 16 bases between. CDR1 MNHEY and CDR2 SMNVEV come from the germline V gene (reference sequence). This chain's CDR3 is CASSPTGGRKYF. The DNA for the CDR3 is TGTGCCAGCAGTCCAACGGGGGGCAGAAAGTACTTC.

This clone was detected once. This chain links TRBV5-1 with TRBJ2-2; D gene ambiguous. Germline V gene sequence: CDR1 SGHRS, CDR2 YFSETQ. The CDR3 is 15 amino acids. Trimming removed 4 bases from V and 1 base from J, with 11 bases in between. For the CDR3, the DNA is TGCGCCAGCAGCGATCTTGCAGGGAACACCGGGGAGCTGTTTTTT. This sequence encodes CASSDLAGNTGELFF.